This T cell receptor (beta chain) was sequenced in a study of beta chain features in type 1 diabetes. Study-wide results and limits: All four CD4+ subsets of Type 1 diabetes patients contained TCRB CDR3s that were moderately but significantly shorter. A pattern of fewer insertions and more deletions at VDJ junctions was seen in type 1 diabetes patients. In the patient group, naive, central memory and Treg TCRB repertoires seemed more alike than in the healthy donor group. Amplification by PCR could prefer shorter templates, with the same effect in patients and controls.

Investigators reverse transcribed all isolated RNA, so they sequenced expressed TCRB transcripts. Libraries were prepared by immunoSEQ multiplex PCR; TCRdb keeps only in-frame clonotypes and omits some of them. The sample has about 340,000 clones; roughly 9% are singletons. Concerning this clone: The antigen remains undetermined.

The CDR3 runs 17 residues. J was trimmed by 0 bases and V by 2 bases; bases with no gene match: 6. CDR1 is SGHVS and CDR2 is FQNEAQ in the germline V gene. The chain links TRBV7-8 to TRBJ2-2; 7 bases fit TRBD1. The receptor was derived from a man younger than 40 with type 1 diabetes. The sequenced sample consisted of central memory CD4+ T cells from blood. Here the CDR3 DNA reads TGTGCCAGCAGCTTATTAGGGCAGGGGGCGAACACCGGGGAGCTGTTTTTT. Encoded protein: CASSLLGQGANTGELFF.